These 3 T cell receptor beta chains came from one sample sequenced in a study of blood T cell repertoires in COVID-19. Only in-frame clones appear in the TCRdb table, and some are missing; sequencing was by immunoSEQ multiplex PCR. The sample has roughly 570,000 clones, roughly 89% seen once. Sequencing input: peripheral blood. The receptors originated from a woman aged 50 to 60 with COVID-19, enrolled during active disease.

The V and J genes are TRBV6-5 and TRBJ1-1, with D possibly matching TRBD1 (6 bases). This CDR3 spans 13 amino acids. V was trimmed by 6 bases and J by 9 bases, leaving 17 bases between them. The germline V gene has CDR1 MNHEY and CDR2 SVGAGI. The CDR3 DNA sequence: TGTGCCAGCAGGGGGGACACCCCGGGGAAAGCTTTCTTT. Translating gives CASRGDTPGKAFF.

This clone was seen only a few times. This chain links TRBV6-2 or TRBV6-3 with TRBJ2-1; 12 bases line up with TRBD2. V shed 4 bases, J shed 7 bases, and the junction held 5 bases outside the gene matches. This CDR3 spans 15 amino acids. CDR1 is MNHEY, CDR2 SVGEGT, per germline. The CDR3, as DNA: TGTGCCAGCAGTTCTGCAACTAGCGGGAGGAATGAGCAGTTCTTC. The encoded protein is CASSSATSGRNEQFF.

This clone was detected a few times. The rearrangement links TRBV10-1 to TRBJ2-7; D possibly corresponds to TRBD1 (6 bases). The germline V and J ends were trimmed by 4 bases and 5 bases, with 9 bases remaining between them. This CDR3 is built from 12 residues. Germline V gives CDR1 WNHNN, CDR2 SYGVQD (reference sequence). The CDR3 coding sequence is TGCGCCAGCAGTGCAGGGGCGGACGAGCAGTACTTC. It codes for CASSAGADEQYF.